The 27 T cell receptor beta chains below come from one sample, sequenced in a study of shared clonotypes between healthy human individuals. Naive-designated CD8 cells lacked CD45RO, were positively enriched for CCR7, and omitted terminally differentiated effector memory CD45RA+ cells. Data came from immunoSEQ multiplex PCR; TCRdb stores just in-frame clones and leaves some out. The sample consists of about 2.1 million clones, about 92% of them appearing once. The sequencing input was naive CD8+ T cells from PBMCs. The receptors were sampled from a young man in good health. Some clones in this sample may be carry-over from other donors' samples.

This clone occurred a few times. The CDR3 DNA sequence: TGTGCCAGCAGTGAAGGTTTGGCTAGCGGGGGGGGCCGGGAGACCCAGTACTTC. This gives the protein CASSEGLASGGGRETQYF. This sequence joins TRBV2 and TRBJ2-5; 12 nucleotides line up with TRBD2. Losses at the gene ends were 1 base for V and 5 bases for J; bases not matched to a gene: 11. Germline V CDR1 and CDR2: SNHLY, FYNNEI. The CDR3 totals 18 residues.

The chain carries TRBV28 and TRBJ2-1; 7 nucleotides match TRBD2. CDR1 and CDR2 from the germline V gene are MDHEN and SYDVKM. The CDR3 runs to 16 residues. Trimming at V came to 2 bases and at J to 4 bases, leaving 8 bases not matched to a gene. This CDR3 reads CASSLVLAAKYNEQFF. The CDR3 region has the DNA TGTGCCAGCAGTTTAGTTCTAGCGGCAAAATACAATGAGCAGTTCTTC.

CDR3 sequence: CASSFLLSYEQYF. The CDR3 DNA sequence: TGTGCCAGCAGTTTCCTTCTGAGCTACGAGCAGTACTTC. The chain combines TRBV28 with TRBJ2-7; no clear D. From germline, CDR1 is MDHEN and CDR2 SYDVKM. Trimming shortened V by 3 bases and J by 3 bases, and 9 bases separated the two germline ends. The CDR3 length is 13 residues.

The gene calls are TRBV28 and TRBJ2-7; 7 positions match TRBD1. Germline CDR1 is MDHEN and CDR2 is SYDVKM. V lost 5 bases and J lost 0; bases outside the gene matches: 10. The CDR3 has 16 residues. This chain's CDR3 is CASSLPLRGNSYEQYF. The CDR3 region has the DNA TGTGCCAGCAGTCTACCACTCAGGGGGAACTCCTACGAGCAGTACTTC.

The V gene is TRBV7-8, the J gene TRBJ2-7, with unresolved D. This CDR3 comprises 13 residues. With 1 base removed from V and 6 bases from J, the gap between germline ends came to 10 bases. CDR1 SGHVS and CDR2 FQNEAQ come from the germline V gene. The CDR3 DNA reads as TGTGCCAGCAGCTTAGGCCGCCAGCGCGAGCAGTACTTC. It translates to CASSLGRQREQYF.

Remarks on this clone: Other nucleotide sequences from this sample produce the same CDR3. This chain connects TRBV28 to TRBJ1-1; D is ambiguous. There are 13 residues in the CDR3. The V gene's germline CDR1 is MDHEN and CDR2 SYDVKM. V shed 2 bases and J shed 2 bases, with 6 bases lying between them. CDR3 residues: CASSLVRNTEAFF. CDR3 nucleotides: TGTGCCAGCAGTTTAGTGAGAAACACTGAAGCTTTCTTT.

This chain uses TRBV28 with TRBJ1-1, with TRBD1 identical over 10 bases. CDR3 size: 15 residues. Trimming took 5 bases from V and 8 from J; bases not matched to a gene: 11. CDR1 MDHEN and CDR2 SYDVKM come from the germline V gene. The CDR3: CASSPTGGLAIEAFF. CDR3 nucleotides: TGTGCCAGCAGTCCGACAGGGGGCCTAGCCATCGAAGCTTTCTTT.

The sample holds one count of this clone. The chain is built from TRBV11-2 and TRBJ2-2, with D maybe TRBD2 (5 bases). The CDR3 runs to 15 residues. The germline V gene encodes CDR1 SGHAT and CDR2 FQNNGV. Trimming left V 3 bases short and J 3 bases short, with 11 bases between. The CDR3 reads CASSLERQYTGELFF. Written as DNA, the CDR3 is TGTGCCAGCAGCTTGGAGCGGCAATACACCGGGGAGCTGTTTTTT.

There are a few counts of this clone. The chain uses TRBV29-1 and TRBJ1-1; no definite D call. Trimming pared 4 bases from V and 0 bases from J, leaving 15 bases between. CDR1 SQVTM and CDR2 ANQGSEA come from the germline V gene. The CDR3 length is 15 residues. This chain's CDR3 is CSVVSRPIMNTEAFF. In nucleotides, the CDR3 is TGCAGCGTTGTCTCCCGGCCCATCATGAACACTGAAGCTTTCTTT.

About this clone: The sample holds other DNA sequences that translate to the same CDR3. CDR3 region: CATSRGTSSTDTQYF. The CDR3, as DNA: TGTGCCACCAGCAGAGGGACTAGCAGCACAGATACGCAGTATTTT. This chain joins TRBV15 and TRBJ2-3; 8 positions match TRBD2. Looked up from germline, CDR1 is LNHNV and CDR2 is YYDKDF (reference sequence). This CDR3 has 15 amino acids. Trimming cost V 1 base and J 0 bases; bases outside gene matches: 0.

This chain connects TRBV4-3 to TRBJ1-4; D remains unclear. CDR1 is LGHNA, CDR2 YSLEER, per germline. CDR3 size: 16 residues. V was shortened by 5 bases and J by 0 bases, with 13 bases between the two germline ends. Here the CDR3 DNA reads TGCGCCAGCAGCAAAAGCCTCAGTCCAACTAATGAAAAACTGTTTTTT. Its translation is CASSKSLSPTNEKLFF.

The chain is built from TRBV25-1 and TRBJ1-3; D is ambiguous. Germline CDR1 is MGHDK and CDR2 is SYGVNS. The CDR3 extends over 15 amino acids. Trimming took 4 bases from V and 3 from J, leaving 13 bases between them. Here the CDR3 reads CASSGLGGHGNTIYF. The CDR3 DNA follows: TGTGCCAGCAGTGGTTTGGGAGGGCATGGAAACACCATATATTTT. Supplemented by reference TRBV25-1 and TRBJ1-3, the full variable domain reads EADIYQTPRYLVIGTGKKITLECSQTMGHDKMYWYQQDPGMELHLIHYSYGVNSTEKGDLSSESTVSRIRTEHFPLTLESARPSHTSQYLCASSGLGGHGNTIYFGEGSWLTVV.

This clone was recorded once. The J gene is TRBJ2-1, the V gene TRBV28; 8 nucleotides agree with TRBD2. The CDR3 contains 16 residues. The V segment lost 5 bases and the J segment 0 bases; nucleotides outside the gene matches: 6. Germline loops: CDR1 MDHEN, CDR2 SYDVKM. CDR3 sequence reads: CASSTLREGSYNEQFF. CDR3 nucleotide sequence: TGTGCCAGCAGTACCCTCCGGGAGGGCTCCTACAATGAGCAGTTCTTC.

The J gene is TRBJ1-2, the V gene TRBV28, with D perhaps matching TRBD1 (6 bases). The CDR3 is 13 amino acids. Germline CDR1 is MDHEN and CDR2 is SYDVKM. Between the trimmed V and J ends, which lost 8 bases and 0 bases, there was a span of 10 bases. CDR3 sequence (DNA): TGTGCCAGCGGGACAACTACTAACTATGGCTACACCTTC. It translates to CASGTTTNYGYTF.

The genes are TRBV6-1 and TRBJ1-1; tentatively, D is TRBD1 (5 bases). Trimming stripped 0 bases from V and 6 bases from J, with 11 bases between. The germline gives CDR1 MNHNS, CDR2 SASEGT. CDR3 length equals 14 residues. CDR3 coding DNA: TGTGCCAGCAGTGAAGCTCCTCCGGGGGCTGAAGCTTTCTTT. Its translation is CASSEAPPGAEAFF.

The CDR3 sequence is CASSQTLSSRDEQYF. CDR3 DNA sequence: TGCGCCAGCAGCCAAACTCTCTCTTCCCGGGACGAGCAGTACTTC. The V gene is TRBV4-1, the J gene TRBJ2-7; D is uncertain. The germline V gene has CDR1 MGHRA and CDR2 YSYEKL. There are 15 residues in the CDR3. Trimming removed 2 bases from V and 5 bases from J, with 16 bases in between.

This clone appeared a few times. The J gene is TRBJ1-3, the V gene TRBV7-8; D gene unclear. The CDR3 runs to 15 residues. The germline V gene encodes CDR1 SGHVS and CDR2 FQNEAQ. V lost 3 bases and J 1 base, leaving 10 bases between the germline ends. DNA for the CDR3: TGTGCCAGCAGCTTCGGGGTTCGGTCTGGAAACACCATATATTTT. Residues: CASSFGVRSGNTIYF.

This chain connects TRBV6-6 to TRBJ2-3; TRBD2 might be the D (5 bases). Germline values: CDR1 MNHNY, CDR2 SVGAGI (reference sequence). The CDR3 extends over 15 amino acids. Trimming left V 10 bases short and J 4 bases short, with 21 bases between. Here the CDR3 reads CATTWVGGRADTQYF. The CDR3 DNA reads as TGTGCCACCACGTGGGTAGGAGGAAGGGCAGATACGCAGTATTTT.

The chain recombines TRBV19 with TRBJ1-2, with D perhaps TRBD1 (5 bases). CDR3 length: 16 residues. CDR1 and CDR2 from the germline V gene are LNHDA and SQIVND (reference sequence). V shed 4 bases and J shed 4 bases, with 19 bases lying between them. The CDR3 DNA reads TGTGCCAGTAGTAAATACAGGTTTTTGGGGACCTATGGCTACACCTTC. Protein sequence: CASSKYRFLGTYGYTF.

The CDR3 is CASSGPTGGADYEQYF. The CDR3 DNA reads as TGTGCCAGCAGCGGACCAACAGGGGGCGCAGACTACGAGCAGTACTTC. This rearrangement joins TRBV13 to TRBJ2-7; 9 bases line up with TRBD1. The V segment lost 5 bases and the J segment 3 bases; nucleotides outside the gene matches: 11. CDR1 PRHDT and CDR2 FYEKMQ come from the germline V gene (reference sequence). The CDR3 consists of 16 residues.

The rearrangement joins TRBV27 to TRBJ1-2, with TRBD1 identical over 12 bases. Unmatched junction bases numbered 18, after V lost 5 bases and J lost 5 bases. CDR1 and CDR2 from the germline V gene are MNHEY and SMNVEV (reference sequence). The CDR3 runs 19 residues. The CDR3 coding sequence is TGTGCCAGCAGTGTCGGACCCGGGACAGGGGGCAGGTCGGGGTATGGCTACACCTTC. Translating gives CASSVGPGTGGRSGYGYTF.

The chain combines TRBV6-5 with TRBJ1-2; 9 bases agree with TRBD1. The V gene end was trimmed by 5 bases and the J gene end by 8 bases; junction bases not matched to a gene: 12. Germline values: CDR1 MNHEY, CDR2 SVGAGI. The CDR3 covers 15 residues. This chain's CDR3 is CASSPPDRGFWGYTF. CDR3 nucleotides: TGTGCCAGCAGTCCACCGGACAGGGGATTTTGGGGCTACACCTTC.

This chain joins TRBV4-1 and TRBJ2-7; 11 bases agree with TRBD2. V lost 5 bases, J lost 4 bases, and 7 bases stayed unmatched. The V gene's germline CDR1 is MGHRA and CDR2 YSYEKL. The CDR3 sequence is 15 residues long. The CDR3 DNA is TGCGCCAGCAGCACCCGACTAGCGGGACCGTACGAGCAGTACTTC. Translation: CASSTRLAGPYEQYF.

The chain joins TRBV4-1 to TRBJ2-5; D ambiguous. The germline V gene encodes CDR1 MGHRA and CDR2 YSYEKL. CDR3 length equals 15 residues. Between the trimmed V and J ends, which lost 1 base and 4 bases, there was a span of 13 bases. The CDR3 loop is CASSQGLGLLETQYF. CDR3 bases: TGCGCCAGCAGCCAAGGGCTAGGGCTATTAGAGACCCAGTACTTC.

The chain employs TRBV27 and TRBJ1-1; the match to TRBD1 covers 8 bases. Germline V CDR1 and CDR2: MNHEY, SMNVEV (reference sequence). Unmatched junction bases numbered 8, after V lost 4 bases and J lost 1 base. The CDR3 length is 16 residues. Here the CDR3 reads CASSWGPGQGNTEAFF. The CDR3 bases are TGTGCCAGCAGTTGGGGACCCGGACAGGGGAACACTGAAGCTTTCTTT.

The chain carries TRBV28 and TRBJ1-1, with TRBD1 as a possible D gene (6 bases). From germline, CDR1 is MDHEN and CDR2 SYDVKM. The V end was cut by 7 bases, the J end by 1 base, with 13 bases between. The CDR3 length is 14 residues. This CDR3 is CASTMGGGNTEAFF. DNA for the CDR3: TGTGCCAGCACCATGGGAGGGGGGAACACTGAAGCTTTCTTT. The whole variable domain, remainder taken from reference TRBV28 and TRBJ1-1, is DVKVTQSSRYLVKRTGEKVFLECVQDMDHENMFWYRQDPGLGLRLIYFSYDVKMKEKGDIPEGYSVSREKKERFSLILESASTNQTSMYLCASTMGGGNTEAFFGQGTRLTVV.

The chain couples TRBV10-3 to TRBJ2-1; 13 bases map to TRBD2. The CDR3 has 17 amino acids. V lost 4 bases to trimming and J lost 1 base; unmatched junction nucleotides: 4. Germline values: CDR1 ENHRY, CDR2 SYGVKD. The CDR3 sequence: CAISGGLAGRSYNEQFF. Written as DNA, the CDR3 is TGTGCCATCAGTGGGGGACTAGCGGGACGGTCCTACAATGAGCAGTTCTTC.